One sample yielded the 18 T cell receptor beta chains listed below, sequenced in a study of blood T cell repertoires in COVID-19. This table comes from immunoSEQ multiplex PCR, and its TCRdb copy is limited to in-frame clones, with some not included. The data show tens of thousands of clones, with over 80% seen just once and roughly an eighth held by the top ten. Material for sequencing was peripheral blood. The receptors stem from a human donor with active COVID-19. The donor label of this sample is uncertain.

The chain combines TRBV7-2 with TRBJ2-2; maybe TRBD2 (6 bases). Trimming removed 6 bases at V and 7 bases at J, with 12 bases between. This CDR3 has 13 amino acids. Germline assignment: CDR1 SGHTA and CDR2 FQGNSA. Here the CDR3 DNA reads TGTGCCAGCAGTGGAAGGGGAGGCGGGGAGCTGTTTTTT. It specifies CASSGRGGGELFF.

The V gene is TRBV3-1 (or the pseudogene TRBV3-2), the J gene TRBJ2-6, with TRBD1 matching 9 bases. Germline loops: CDR1 LGHDT, CDR2 YNNKEL (reference sequence). The V gene end was trimmed by 3 bases and the J gene end by 4 bases; junction bases not matched to a gene: 19. This CDR3 comprises 21 residues. The CDR3 sequence: CASSQARRWGQGPLGANVLTF. The CDR3 nucleotides are TGTGCCAGCAGCCAGGCGCGAAGGTGGGGACAGGGACCTTTGGGGGCCAACGTCCTGACTTTC.

The rearrangement joins TRBV27 to TRBJ2-3; TRBD2 matches at 8 bases. Germline CDR1 and CDR2: MNHEY and SMNVEV (reference sequence). The CDR3 consists of 15 residues. Germline trimming cut 0 bases from V and 4 bases from J; bases unmatched to any gene: 3. This CDR3 is CASSLSAGAPDTQYF. The CDR3 bases are TGTGCCAGCAGTTTATCAGCGGGAGCCCCAGATACGCAGTATTTT.

The rearrangement joins TRBV20-1 to TRBJ2-1; 9 nucleotides match TRBD2. The CDR3 length is 14 residues. Germline V CDR1 and CDR2: DFQATT, SNEGSKA (reference sequence). After removal of 3 bases from V and 5 bases from J, the junction contained 5 bases not matched to a gene. The CDR3 sequence is CSASSGLANNEQFF. The CDR3 DNA follows: TGCAGTGCTAGTAGCGGACTAGCGAACAATGAGCAGTTCTTC.

CDR3 amino acids: CAIRPTGSGDGELFF. The CDR3 nucleotides read TGTGCCATCAGACCCACAGGGAGCGGAGATGGGGAGCTGTTTTTT. This chain links TRBV10-3 with TRBJ2-2; tentatively, D is TRBD1 (6 bases). Looked up from germline, CDR1 is ENHRY and CDR2 is SYGVKD. Trimming took off 6 bases at V and 8 bases at J, with 19 bases between the two ends. The CDR3 spans 15 residues.

The CDR3 region has the DNA TGCGCCAGCAGCTGGACAGCCAACACTGAAGCTTTCTTT. Translation: CASSWTANTEAFF. The chain uses TRBV5-1 and TRBJ1-1, with D possibly TRBD1 on 6 matching bases. Germline V lookup: CDR1 SGHRS, CDR2 YFSETQ. The ends were cut back, 3 bases at V and 2 bases at J, with 8 bases in the middle. The CDR3 totals 13 residues.

V is TRBV6-5 and J is TRBJ1-1; 7 nucleotides agree with TRBD1. After removal of 5 bases from V and 1 base from J, the junction contained 1 base not matched to a gene. Germline V gene data show CDR1 as MNHEY and CDR2 as SVGAGI. The length of the CDR3 is 13 residues. The CDR3 DNA is TGTGCCAGCAGTAGACAGGGGAACACTGAAGCTTTCTTT. Protein sequence: CASSRQGNTEAFF.

The chain carries TRBV18 and TRBJ2-1, with D uncertain. The germline gives CDR1 KGHSH, CDR2 LQKENI. This CDR3 comprises 14 residues. V lost 3 bases, J lost 4 bases, and 10 bases lay in between. In DNA form, the CDR3 reads TGTGCCAGCTCACCGGCAACAGCTTACAATGAGCAGTTCTTC. It codes for CASSPATAYNEQFF.

This clone turned up a few times. The rearrangement links TRBV19 to TRBJ2-7; 7 bases align to TRBD2. Germline-derived CDR1 and CDR2 are LNHDA and SQIVND (reference sequence). This CDR3 spans 13 amino acids. V was clipped by 7 bases and J by 3 bases; unmatched bases: 6. The CDR3 DNA follows: TGTGCCAGTACCACGGGGGGTGGCTACGAGCAGTACTTC. Its translation: CASTTGGGYEQYF.

This clone was found once. The V call is TRBV6-5, the J call TRBJ1-1; 8 bases are a match to TRBD1. With 4 bases clipped from V and 10 bases from J, the junction kept 11 bases outside the gene matches. The CDR3 sequence is 14 residues long. Germline CDR1 is MNHEY and CDR2 is SVGAGI. The CDR3 DNA is TGTGCCAGCAGTTCAGGACAGGGCGGTTCAGGAGCTTTCTTT. It codes for CASSSGQGGSGAFF.

This clone came up a few times. This chain links TRBV18 with TRBJ2-2, with 8 bases aligning to TRBD1. The ends lost 3 bases at V and 2 bases at J; junction bases unmatched: 5. This CDR3 is 16 amino acids long. CDR1 and CDR2 from the germline V gene are KGHSH and LQKENI. The CDR3 here is CASSPGQGFNTGELFF. The CDR3 region has the DNA TGTGCCAGCTCACCTGGACAGGGATTTAACACCGGGGAGCTGTTTTTT. The full variable domain, completed using reference TRBV18 and TRBJ2-2, is NAGVMQNPRHLVRRRGQEARLRCSPMKGHSHVYWYRQLPEEGLKFMVYLQKENIIDESGMPKERFSAEFPKEGPSILRIQQVVRGDSAAYFCASSPGQGFNTGELFFGEGSRLTVL.

The rearrangement links TRBV3-1 (or the pseudogene TRBV3-2) to TRBJ2-3, with a weak D call TRBD2 (7 bases). The CDR3 is 15 residues long. CDR1 and CDR2 from the germline V gene are LGHDT and YNNKEL (reference sequence). V gave up 4 bases and J gave up 1 base, with 12 bases separating them. CDR3 DNA sequence: TGTGCCAGCAGCCGGAGGGGGAGGGGCACAGATACGCAGTATTTT. Its translation is CASSRRGRGTDTQYF.

This chain links TRBV6-5 with TRBJ1-5; no definite D call. There are 14 residues in the CDR3. V lost 6 bases and J lost 0, with 9 bases in between. Germline V lookup: CDR1 MNHEY, CDR2 SVGAGI. Here the CDR3 reads CASSPYSSNQPQHF. The CDR3 DNA sequence: TGTGCCAGCAGCCCCTACAGTAGCAATCAGCCCCAGCATTTT.

This clone was seen just once. This chain joins TRBV11-1 and TRBJ1-1; no definite D call. Germline V gene sequence: CDR1 SGHAT, CDR2 FQDESV (reference sequence). Trimming removed 5 bases from V and 1 base from J, with 8 bases in between. The CDR3 is 13 amino acids. The chain's CDR3 is CASSQQRNTEAFF. CDR3 sequence (DNA): TGTGCCAGCAGCCAACAGAGGAACACTGAAGCTTTCTTT.

This chain connects TRBV28 to TRBJ2-3; possible D gene TRBD2, 6 bases. Trimming left V 8 bases short and J 0 bases short, with 12 bases between. The CDR3 runs to 14 residues. Per germline, CDR1 MDHEN and CDR2 SYDVKM. Here the CDR3 reads CASDESGSTDTQYF. The CDR3 bases are TGTGCCAGCGATGAAAGCGGGAGCACAGATACGCAGTATTTT.

This chain connects TRBV6-4 to TRBJ1-1; D is unclear. Looked up from germline, CDR1 is MRHNA and CDR2 is SNTAGT. V was shortened by 6 bases and J by 0 bases, with 8 bases between the two germline ends. The CDR3 loop spans 13 amino acids. The CDR3 DNA sequence: TGTGCCAGCAGACTAGAGTTGAACACTGAAGCTTTCTTT. Protein product: CASRLELNTEAFF.

The chain couples TRBV2 to TRBJ1-2; no reliable D call. Trimming shortened V by 2 bases and J by 8 bases, and 9 bases separated the two germline ends. The germline V gene has CDR1 SNHLY and CDR2 FYNNEI. The CDR3 length is 12 residues. CDR3 nucleotides: TGTGCCAGCAGTGAACCGGGAGGGGGCTACACCTTC. Protein sequence: CASSEPGGGYTF.

The rearrangement links TRBV11-3 to TRBJ2-3; weak D call: TRBD1 (6 bases). Germline CDR1 SGHNT, CDR2 YENEEA. This CDR3 is built from 12 residues. With 5 bases removed from V and 6 bases from J, the gap between germline ends came to 9 bases. The chain's CDR3 is CASSVQGDTQYF. DNA of the CDR3: TGTGCCAGCAGCGTTCAGGGGGATACGCAGTATTTT.